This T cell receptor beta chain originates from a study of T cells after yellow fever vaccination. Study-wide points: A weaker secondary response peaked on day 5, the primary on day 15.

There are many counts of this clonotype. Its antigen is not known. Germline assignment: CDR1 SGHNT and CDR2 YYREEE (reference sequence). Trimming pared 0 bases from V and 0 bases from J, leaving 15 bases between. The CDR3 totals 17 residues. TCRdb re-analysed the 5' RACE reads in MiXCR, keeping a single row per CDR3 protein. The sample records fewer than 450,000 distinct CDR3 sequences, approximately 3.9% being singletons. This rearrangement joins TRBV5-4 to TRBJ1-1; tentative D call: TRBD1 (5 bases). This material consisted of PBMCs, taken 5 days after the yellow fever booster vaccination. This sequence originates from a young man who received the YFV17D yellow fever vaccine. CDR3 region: CASSLAAGRFMNTEAFF. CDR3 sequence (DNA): TGTGCCAGCAGCTTGGCGGCAGGGCGTTTTATGAACACTGAAGCTTTCTTT.